This TCR beta chain is drawn from a study of control samples from healthy donors and cancer patients. Profiled with immunoSEQ multiplex PCR; TCRdb holds only in-frame clones, not every one. The sample comprises approximately 120,000 clones, less than 95% of which are singletons, and approximately 4% rests with the top ten. This clone was recorded only once. Sequencing was performed on blood. The receptor was isolated from a human donor in good health. The donor label of this sample is uncertain.

The CDR3 DNA follows: TGTGCCAGCAGGTACCGGGACAGCTTTTCCTACGAGCAGTACTTC. Translation gives CASRYRDSFSYEQYF. V and J are TRBV6-5 and TRBJ2-7; TRBD1 agrees at 7 bases. Losses at the gene ends were 6 bases for V and 1 base for J; bases not matched to a gene: 9. The CDR3 loop spans 15 amino acids. Germline V gives CDR1 MNHEY, CDR2 SVGAGI.